The clone carrying this T cell receptor beta chain was recorded once. CDR3 length: 11 amino acids. CDR1 is SGHTA, CDR2 FQGTGA, per germline. With 5 bases removed from V and 11 bases from J, the gap between germline ends came to 12 bases. These data come from a study of control samples from healthy donors and cancer patients. Method: immunoSEQ multiplex PCR; TCRdb's copy keeps in-frame clones and lacks some. The data show more than 100,000 clones, 85% to 95% seen once. J is TRBJ1-1 and V is TRBV7-3; maybe TRBD1 (6 bases). This receptor was taken from a man aged 18 to 30 in good health. Sequences were obtained from blood. Written as DNA, the CDR3 is TGTGCCAGCAGCGATGGACAGTTGGCTTTCTTT. It is translated as CASSDGQLAFF. Full variable domain (rest looked up from reference TRBV7-3 and TRBJ1-1): GAGVSQTPSNKVTEKGKYVELRCDPISGHTALYWYRQSLGQGPEFLIYFQGTGAADDSGLPNDRFFAVRPEGSVSTLKIQRTERGDSAVYLCASSDGQLAFFGQGTRLTVV.